This entry lists 31 T cell receptor beta chains sequenced from one sample in a study of identifying expanded T cells in peripheral blood. Using immunoSEQ multiplex PCR, the repertoire was profiled, and TCRdb retains in-frame clones only, with some absent. The sample shows approximately 97,000 clones, roughly 88% of them seen only once. The specimen sequenced was blood. The origin of the receptors is a person aged 18 to 69 in good health.

The sample holds one count of this clone. The genes are TRBV11-2 and TRBJ1-1; TRBD1 is a possible D gene (5 bases). Trimming stripped 3 bases from V and 1 base from J, with 9 bases between. Germline CDR1 and CDR2: SGHAT and FQNNGV. The CDR3 covers 14 residues. This chain's CDR3 is CASSFGQGNTEAFF. Written as DNA, the CDR3 is TGTGCCAGCAGCTTTGGGCAGGGGAACACTGAAGCTTTCTTT.

The chain employs TRBV5-1 and TRBJ2-7, with 7 bases identical to TRBD1. CDR1 and CDR2 from the germline V gene are SGHRS and YFSETQ. This CDR3 spans 16 amino acids. Trimming took 2 bases from V and 2 from J; bases not matched to a gene: 10. The CDR3 loop is CASSLTTGDSAYEQYF. The CDR3 region has the DNA TGCGCCAGCAGCTTAACCACAGGGGATAGCGCCTACGAGCAGTACTTC.

The chain uses TRBV6-5 and TRBJ1-2; 7 bases fit TRBD1. This CDR3 contains 13 residues. The germline V gene has CDR1 MNHEY and CDR2 SVGAGI. Trimming at V came to 6 bases and at J to 2 bases, leaving 3 bases not matched to a gene. Written as DNA, the CDR3 is TGTGCCAGCAGACGGGACAGCAACTATGGCTACACCTTC. As protein: CASRRDSNYGYTF.

The rearrangement links TRBV7-2 to TRBJ1-6; D unresolved. Germline V CDR1 and CDR2: SGHTA, FQGNSA. The CDR3 covers 17 residues. The V end was cut by 1 base, the J end by 0 bases, with 10 bases between. The CDR3 bases are TGTGCCAGCAGCTTAGGCGGCGGTAGCTCCTATAATTCACCCCTCCACTTT. Its translation: CASSLGGGSSYNSPLHF.

This clone has only a few counts. This rearrangement joins TRBV30 to TRBJ1-1; D possibly corresponds to TRBD1 (6 bases). The CDR3 is 13 amino acids. Per the germline V gene, CDR1 is GTSNPN and CDR2 is SVGIG (reference sequence). V was trimmed by 4 bases and J by 7 bases, leaving 16 bases between them. The CDR3 nucleotides are TGTGCCTGGACCACGGACAGCGAGGGTGAAGCTTTCTTT. Its translation: CAWTTDSEGEAFF.

The chain carries TRBV11-2 and TRBJ2-1; TRBD2 matches 12 bases. The germline V gene has CDR1 SGHAT and CDR2 FQNNGV. This CDR3 has 16 residues. V gave up 3 bases and J gave up 9 bases; unmatched junction bases: 9. CDR3 region: CASSFGLAGPFGEQFF. The DNA for the CDR3 is TGTGCCAGCAGCTTCGGACTAGCGGGGCCCTTTGGTGAGCAGTTCTTC. The full variable domain, completed using reference TRBV11-2 and TRBJ2-1, is EAGVAQSPRYKIIEKRQSVAFWCNPISGHATLYWYQQILGQGPKLLIQFQNNGVVDDSQLPKDRFSAERLKGVDSTLKIQPAKLEDSAVYLCASSFGLAGPFGEQFFGPGTRLTVL.

The gene calls are TRBV6-5 and TRBJ1-2; the D is unclear. Germline loops: CDR1 MNHEY, CDR2 SVGAGI. The CDR3 has 15 residues. V was shortened by 0 bases and J by 2 bases, with 10 bases between the two germline ends. Here the CDR3 reads CASSYSGRKNYGYTF. The CDR3 bases are TGTGCCAGCAGTTACTCGGGCAGAAAGAACTATGGCTACACCTTC.

The V gene is TRBV27, the J gene TRBJ2-6; 7 nucleotides line up with TRBD1. CDR1 and CDR2 from the germline V gene are MNHEY and SMNVEV (reference sequence). The CDR3 covers 15 residues. V was pared by 3 bases and J by 4 bases, with 3 bases of the junction left unmatched. CDR3 DNA sequence: TGTGCCAGCAGTTTCCCGGGACAGGGGGCCAACGTCCTGACTTTC. It translates to CASSFPGQGANVLTF.

This CDR3 is CASSSGLGVGGLGYTEAFF. The DNA of the CDR3 is TGTGCCAGCAGCTCGGGACTCGGCGTAGGGGGCCTGGGCTACACTGAAGCTTTCTTT. The V and J genes are TRBV11-2 and TRBJ1-1; TRBD1 matches 7 bases. The CDR3 totals 19 residues. Unmatched junction bases numbered 20, after V lost 4 bases and J lost 3 bases. The V gene's germline CDR1 is SGHAT and CDR2 FQNNGV.

V and J are TRBV6-4 and TRBJ2-7; weak D call: TRBD1 (6 bases). V was clipped by 4 bases and J by 5 bases, with 15 bases between them. The germline V gene encodes CDR1 MRHNA and CDR2 SNTAGT. CDR3 length: 14 residues. Here the CDR3 reads CASSVEGGLNEQYF. CDR3 bases: TGTGCCAGCAGTGTAGAAGGGGGTTTGAACGAGCAGTACTTC.

This CDR3 reads CASSQFAGLGNEQFF. CDR3 sequence (DNA): TGCGCCAGCAGCCAATTTGCGGGATTGGGGAATGAGCAGTTCTTC. The chain uses TRBV4-1 and TRBJ2-1; tentative D call: TRBD2 (6 bases). Trimming stripped 2 bases from V and 7 bases from J, with 15 bases between. Germline V gene data show CDR1 as MGHRA and CDR2 as YSYEKL. The CDR3 loop spans 15 amino acids.

V gene TRBV5-6 combines with J gene TRBJ1-3; weak D call: TRBD1 (5 bases). V lost 2 bases, J lost 7 bases, and 19 bases lay in between. Germline values: CDR1 SGHDT, CDR2 YYEEEE. This CDR3 comprises 16 residues. The DNA of the CDR3 is TGTGCCAGCAGCTTCGGGGCCATAAGCTTTGGGAACACCATATATTTT. Its protein is CASSFGAISFGNTIYF.

The chain links TRBV19 to TRBJ1-4; D gene ambiguous. CDR1 and CDR2 (germline): LNHDA, SQIVND (reference sequence). This CDR3 region has 10 residues. With 7 bases removed from V and 7 bases from J, the gap between germline ends came to 4 bases. The CDR3 here is CASKREKLFF. CDR3 DNA sequence: TGTGCCAGTAAACGTGAAAAACTGTTTTTT.

V is TRBV7-8 and J is TRBJ2-7, with 8 bases that match TRBD2. Trimming cost V 6 bases and J 0 bases; bases outside gene matches: 10. Germline CDR1 is SGHVS and CDR2 is FQNEAQ. This CDR3 spans 16 amino acids. CDR3 in amino acids: CASSLGQRGISYEQYF. The CDR3, as DNA: TGTGCCAGCAGTTTGGGGCAGCGGGGGATCTCCTACGAGCAGTACTTC.

The chain recombines TRBV29-1 with TRBJ2-5; 9 bases align to TRBD1. The V gene's germline CDR1 is SQVTM and CDR2 ANQGSEA. The junction had 3 bases not matched to a gene; V was cut back by 6 bases and J by 4 bases. This CDR3 comprises 12 residues. The CDR3 here is CSVDRGGETQYF. DNA of the CDR3: TGCAGCGTAGACAGGGGGGGAGAGACCCAGTACTTC.

This clone is a singleton in its sample. The rearrangement joins TRBV7-9 to TRBJ2-5, with D perhaps given as TRBD1 or TRBD2 (5 bases each). V was pared by 5 bases and J by 7 bases, with 14 bases between. The CDR3 covers 13 residues. CDR1 SEHNR and CDR2 FQNEAQ come from the germline V gene (reference sequence). This chain's CDR3 is CASSRDAPGTQYF. DNA for the CDR3: TGTGCCAGCAGCCGGGACGCCCCGGGGACCCAGTACTTC.

The J gene is TRBJ2-3, the V gene TRBV7-9, with a tentative D call TRBD2 (6 bases). CDR1 and CDR2 (germline): SEHNR, FQNEAQ (reference sequence). The CDR3 is 14 residues long. The V gene lost 3 bases and the J gene lost 4 bases, with 11 bases spanning the gap. The CDR3 region has the DNA TGTGCCAGCAGCTTTGGGGGGTATGCAGATACGCAGTATTTT. This translates into CASSFGGYADTQYF.

The V call is TRBV5-4, the J call TRBJ2-5, with 9 bases identical to TRBD1. The V segment lost 3 bases and the J segment 4 bases; nucleotides outside the gene matches: 4. Germline V lookup: CDR1 SGHNT, CDR2 YYREEE (reference sequence). The CDR3 loop spans 14 amino acids. CDR3 loop: CASSSGTGRETQYF. CDR3 bases: TGTGCCAGCAGCTCTGGGACAGGGCGAGAGACCCAGTACTTC.

This chain joins TRBV19 and TRBJ1-5; no reliable D call. The CDR3 sequence is 17 residues long. V lost 0 bases, J lost 2 bases, and 14 bases lay in between. Germline CDR1 and CDR2: LNHDA and SQIVND (reference sequence). CDR3 sequence (DNA): TGTGCCAGTAGTATAGAGCCGGGAGCCCGGGGCAATCAGCCCCAGCATTTT. It codes for CASSIEPGARGNQPQHF. Combining the CDR3 with reference TRBV19 and TRBJ1-5 gives the whole variable domain DGGITQSPKYLFRKEGQNVTLSCEQNLNHDAMYWYRQDPGQGLRLIYYSQIVNDFQKGDIAEGYSVSREKKESFPLTVTSAQKNPTAFYLCASSIEPGARGNQPQHFGDGTRLSIL.

The gene calls are TRBV5-1 and TRBJ2-1; 9 positions match TRBD2. Germline CDR1 SGHRS, CDR2 YFSETQ. After removal of 10 bases from V and 6 bases from J, the junction contained 8 bases not matched to a gene. The CDR3 is 13 residues long. The CDR3 sequence: CACWAGGPNEQFF. The CDR3 DNA follows: TGCGCCTGCTGGGCGGGAGGGCCCAATGAGCAGTTCTTC.

On this clone: Given a far larger clone just one base away, this is likely a sequencing read error. This sequence joins TRBV4-1 and TRBJ1-5; TRBD1 matches at 9 bases. The CDR3 extends over 13 amino acids. Per germline, CDR1 MGHRA and CDR2 YSYEKL. With 7 bases clipped from V and 7 bases from J, the junction kept 5 bases outside the gene matches. The CDR3 nucleotides are TGCGCCAGCAAGGGACAGGGCGGGCAGCCCCAGCATTTT. Residues: CASKGQGGQPQHF.

This chain connects TRBV19 to TRBJ1-5; unclear D gene. This CDR3 is 19 amino acids long. Trimming took off 0 bases at V and 0 bases at J, with 18 bases between the two ends. Germline values: CDR1 LNHDA, CDR2 SQIVND (reference sequence). CDR3 nucleotides: TGTGCCAGTAGTATAGATTATTCGGCAGATACGTATAGCAATCAGCCCCAGCATTTT. Translation: CASSIDYSADTYSNQPQHF.

The CDR3 DNA is TGTGCCAGCAGTGAAGCTACAGGGGGCGAAAAACTGTTTTTT. Residues: CASSEATGGEKLFF. The chain employs TRBV2 and TRBJ1-4, with 9 bases matching TRBD1. The CDR3 contains 14 residues. J gave up 8 bases and V 0 bases, and 1 base lay outside the gene matches. Per germline, CDR1 SNHLY and CDR2 FYNNEI.

This chain joins TRBV29-1 and TRBJ2-3; the match to TRBD2 covers 10 bases. The V gene's germline CDR1 is SQVTM and CDR2 ANQGSEA. This CDR3 spans 17 amino acids. With V trimmed by 2 bases and J by 6 bases, 14 bases remained unmatched. The CDR3 sequence is CSVELSRLAGDVDTQYF. The CDR3 coding sequence is TGCAGCGTTGAACTCTCTCGGCTAGCGGGGGATGTGGATACGCAGTATTTT.

The CDR3, as DNA: TGTGCCAGTAGTTCCCTCTTCTGGAGCGAGCAGTACTTC. This gives the protein CASSSLFWSEQYF. The J gene is TRBJ2-7, the V gene TRBV19, with no clear D. The CDR3 contains 13 residues. The ends were cut back, 5 bases at V and 6 bases at J, with 14 bases in the middle. CDR1 is LNHDA, CDR2 SQIVND, per germline (reference sequence). Using reference TRBV19 and TRBJ2-7 for the parts outside the CDR3, the full variable domain is DGGITQSPKYLFRKEGQNVTLSCEQNLNHDAMYWYRQDPGQGLRLIYYSQIVNDFQKGDIAEGYSVSREKKESFPLTVTSAQKNPTAFYLCASSSLFWSEQYFGPGTRLTVT.

The rearrangement links TRBV19 to TRBJ2-2, with D tentatively TRBD1 (6 bases). The CDR3 loop spans 14 amino acids. Between the trimmed V and J ends, which lost 8 bases and 2 bases, there was a span of 12 bases. The germline gives CDR1 LNHDA, CDR2 SQIVND (reference sequence). CDR3 coding DNA: TGTGCCAGTTTCGTACAGGGCAACACCGGGGAGCTGTTTTTT. Translation: CASFVQGNTGELFF.

This chain joins TRBV5-4 and TRBJ2-1; 7 bases align to TRBD2. The germline gives CDR1 SGHNT, CDR2 YYREEE (reference sequence). The CDR3 has 16 residues. V trimming: 4 bases; J trimming: 5 bases; junction bases outside the gene matches: 12. The chain's CDR3 is CASSRKSSGKNNEQFF. In nucleotides, the CDR3 is TGTGCCAGCAGCCGGAAGAGCAGCGGGAAGAACAATGAGCAGTTCTTC.

In DNA, the CDR3 is TGTGCCAGCAGCGTCGACAGGGTGAATAATTCACCCCTCCACTTT. This codes for CASSVDRVNNSPLHF. This chain links TRBV9 with TRBJ1-6; 7 bases line up with TRBD1. Germline values: CDR1 SGDLS, CDR2 YYNGEE. The CDR3 sequence is 15 residues long. V lost 2 bases to trimming and J lost 5 bases; unmatched junction nucleotides: 4. Using reference TRBV9 and TRBJ1-6 for the parts outside the CDR3, the full variable domain is DSGVTQTPKHLITATGQRVTLRCSPRSGDLSVYWYQQSLDQGLQFLIQYYNGEERAKGNILERFSAQQFPDLHSELNLSSLELGDSALYFCASSVDRVNNSPLHFGNGTRLTVT.

This chain's CDR3 is CASSMSGGQETQYF. The DNA for the CDR3 is TGTGCCAGCAGTATGTCAGGGGGTCAAGAGACCCAGTACTTC. The chain couples TRBV7-9 to TRBJ2-5; 7 bases agree with TRBD1. With 6 bases clipped from V and 2 bases from J, the junction kept 6 bases outside the gene matches. The CDR3 sequence is 14 residues long. The germline V gene has CDR1 SEHNR and CDR2 FQNEAQ (reference sequence).

The chain carries TRBV15 and TRBJ2-5; D remains ambiguous. The length of the CDR3 is 13 residues. Germline assignment: CDR1 LNHNV and CDR2 YYDKDF (reference sequence). Between the trimmed V and J ends, which lost 1 base and 6 bases, there was a span of 9 bases. The CDR3, as DNA: TGTGCCACCAGCAGAGGAGGAACTCAGACCCAGTACTTC. It codes for CATSRGGTQTQYF.

This clone was observed a single time. The chain uses TRBV5-8 and TRBJ1-2; D uncertain. CDR3 length: 16 amino acids. Germline CDR1 SGHTS, CDR2 YDEGEE. Deletions cut 4 bases from V and 1 base from J, with 17 bases between. The CDR3 DNA sequence: TGTGCCAGCAGCGCTCTAGGAAGACGGATTAACTATGGCTACACCTTC. Translating it yields CASSALGRRINYGYTF.